Listed here are 7 T cell receptor beta chains from one sample, sequenced in a study of post-analysis software for immune sequencing data. These receptors lack a known antigen. Broader study findings: Roughly 5 TRBV segments occurring more often in patients than controls included TRBV5-6, TRBV5-1 and TRBV20-1.

Each TCR beta cDNA library carried unique molecular identifiers. One entry per CDR3 protein, called by TCRdb with MiXCR from the PCR reads. The sample lists about half a million distinct CDR3 sequences; roughly 45% were seen once. Source material: blood. All receptors derive from a girl between 10 and 17 years old with multiple sclerosis.

This clonotype was found a few times. The genes are TRBV5-6 and TRBJ2-7, with 8 bases that match TRBD2. After removal of 6 bases from V and 2 bases from J, the junction contained 7 bases not matched to a gene. This CDR3 spans 14 amino acids. The germline CDR1 and CDR2 sequences are SGHDT and YYEEEE. The CDR3 reads CASTPRGGTYEQYF. CDR3 DNA sequence: TGTGCCAGCACCCCCCGGGGGGGAACCTACGAGCAGTACTTC.

The genes are TRBV7-2 and TRBJ2-5; 13 bases agree with TRBD2. This CDR3 is 16 amino acids long. The germline V gene encodes CDR1 SGHTA and CDR2 FQGNSA. With 4 bases clipped from V and 5 bases from J, the junction kept 7 bases outside the gene matches. The CDR3 loop reads CASSSGTSGEWETQYF. In DNA form, the CDR3 reads TGTGCCAGCAGCTCCGGGACTAGCGGGGAATGGGAGACCCAGTACTTC.

The CDR3 sequence: CSARPPTRVGTDTQYF. In DNA form, the CDR3 reads TGCAGTGCTAGACCGCCCACAAGGGTCGGGACAGATACGCAGTATTTT. V usage is TRBV20-1 and J usage is TRBJ2-3; D unclear. V was trimmed by 2 bases and J by 3 bases, leaving 18 bases between them. The germline gives CDR1 DFQATT, CDR2 SNEGSKA (reference sequence). This CDR3 has 16 amino acids.

This clonotype has just a few counts. The V gene is TRBV7-6, the J gene TRBJ2-5, with 13 bases aligning to TRBD2. J gave up 5 bases and V 2 bases, and 8 bases lay outside the gene matches. CDR3 size: 17 residues. Looked up from germline, CDR1 is SGHVS and CDR2 is FNYEAQ. The CDR3 spells CASSLRTSGGARETQYF. In DNA form, the CDR3 reads TGTGCCAGCAGCTTACGGACTAGCGGGGGAGCGCGGGAGACCCAGTACTTC.

This rearrangement joins TRBV12-3 or TRBV12-4 to TRBJ1-2, with 7 bases fitting TRBD1. V trimming: 6 bases; J trimming: 7 bases; junction bases outside the gene matches: 11. CDR3 size: 14 residues. The CDR3 nucleotides read TGTGCCAGCAGCCGGGGACAGACTTCTGGTGGCTACACCTTC. This codes for CASSRGQTSGGYTF.

This chain connects TRBV12-3 or TRBV12-4 to TRBJ1-5; the D is unclear. V lost 6 bases, J lost 0 bases, and 12 bases lay in between. The length of the CDR3 is 15 residues. CDR3 loop: CASSPETYSNQPQHF. In DNA, the CDR3 is TGTGCCAGCAGCCCCGAGACATATAGCAATCAGCCCCAGCATTTT.

J is TRBJ2-1 and V is TRBV20-1; maybe TRBD2 (6 bases). The CDR3 runs 14 residues. Germline V CDR1 and CDR2: DFQATT, SNEGSKA (reference sequence). Trimming removed 6 bases from V and 0 bases from J, with 12 bases in between. This CDR3 reads CSAKLSGSYNEQFF. DNA for the CDR3: TGCAGTGCCAAACTTAGCGGCTCCTACAATGAGCAGTTCTTC.